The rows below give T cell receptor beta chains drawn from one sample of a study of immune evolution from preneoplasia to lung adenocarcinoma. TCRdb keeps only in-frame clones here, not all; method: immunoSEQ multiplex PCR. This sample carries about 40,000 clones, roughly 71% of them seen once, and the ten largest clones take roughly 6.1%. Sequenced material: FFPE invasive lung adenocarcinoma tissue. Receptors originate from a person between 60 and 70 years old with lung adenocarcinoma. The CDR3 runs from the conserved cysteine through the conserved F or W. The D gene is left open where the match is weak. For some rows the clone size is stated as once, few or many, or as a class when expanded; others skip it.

cdr3_nt: TGTGCCAGCAGCTTAGCGCTAGCGGGGTGGAAAGAGACCCAGTACTTC
cdr3_aa: CASSLALAGWKETQYF
v_call: TRBV13
d_call: TRBD2
j_call: TRBJ2-5
clone_size: .

cdr3_nt: TGTGCCAGCAGCTTGGTAAGGACGGCGAACACTGAAGCTTTCTTT
cdr3_aa: CASSLVRTANTEAFF
v_call: TRBV11-2
d_call: .
j_call: TRBJ1-1
clone_size: .

cdr3_nt: TGTGCCAGTAGAAAAAGAGCTAACTATGGCTACACCTTC
cdr3_aa: CASRKRANYGYTF
v_call: TRBV19
d_call: .
j_call: TRBJ1-2
clone_size: .

cdr3_nt: TGTGCCAGCAGCCCGGAACTTAAAGAGACCCAGTACTTC
cdr3_aa: CASSPELKETQYF
v_call: TRBV5-5
d_call: .
j_call: TRBJ2-5
clone_size: .

cdr3_nt: TGCAGCGCCGGAGACGCCGGCTATGGCTACACCTTC
cdr3_aa: CSAGDAGYGYTF
v_call: TRBV29-1
d_call: .
j_call: TRBJ1-2
clone_size: .

cdr3_nt: TGTGCCAGCCGACGGGACCGCCCCTACGAGCAGTACTTC
cdr3_aa: CASRRDRPYEQYF
v_call: TRBV6-1
d_call: .
j_call: TRBJ2-7
clone_size: few

cdr3_nt: TGTGCCAGCAGTGAAGCGCGGTTGGGAGGAGAAAAACTGTTTTTT
cdr3_aa: CASSEARLGGEKLFF
v_call: TRBV2
d_call: .
j_call: TRBJ1-4
clone_size: once

cdr3_nt: TGTGCCAGCACCGAAGCCGGGACTAGTCGAACCCAGTACTTC
cdr3_aa: CASTEAGTSRTQYF
v_call: TRBV2
d_call: TRBD2
j_call: TRBJ2-5
clone_size: .

cdr3_nt: TGTGCCAGCTCGCAGGGTTATGGCTACACCTTC
cdr3_aa: CASSQGYGYTF
v_call: TRBV5-8
d_call: .
j_call: TRBJ1-2
clone_size: .

cdr3_nt: TGTGCCAGCCAGACTCCGAGGGGTGGGCAAGAGACCCAGTACTTC
cdr3_aa: CASQTPRGGQETQYF
v_call: TRBV28
d_call: .
j_call: TRBJ2-5
clone_size: .

cdr3_nt: TGTGCCAGCAGCCTTTCCCAGGGTGATACGCAGTATTTT
cdr3_aa: CASSLSQGDTQYF
v_call: TRBV5-4
d_call: .
j_call: TRBJ2-3
clone_size: .

cdr3_nt: TGTGCCAGCAGCTCTCCGAGGGGGCAGGGAAACACCATATATTTT
cdr3_aa: CASSSPRGQGNTIYF
v_call: TRBV7-2
d_call: TRBD1
j_call: TRBJ1-3
clone_size: .

cdr3_nt: TGTGCCAGTAGTGGGAGGAACTATGGCTACACCTTC
cdr3_aa: CASSGRNYGYTF
v_call: TRBV19
d_call: .
j_call: TRBJ1-2
clone_size: medium-sized

cdr3_nt: TGCGCCAGCAGCCACGACAGGGGGGACGGGGAGGAGACCCAGTACTTC
cdr3_aa: CASSHDRGDGEETQYF
v_call: TRBV4-1
d_call: TRBD1
j_call: TRBJ2-5
clone_size: few

cdr3_nt: TGTGCCAGCAGCTTGGGGACACTTAGCACAGATACGCAGTATTTT
cdr3_aa: CASSLGTLSTDTQYF
v_call: TRBV5-4
d_call: .
j_call: TRBJ2-3
clone_size: .